This T cell receptor beta chain was identified during a study of shared clonotypes between healthy human individuals. The table came from immunoSEQ multiplex PCR; TCRdb's copy has only in-frame clones and leaves some out. The sample comprises about a million clones, approximately 75% of which are singletons, and about 0.94% rests with the top ten. Comments on this clone: What it recognizes is unknown.

This CDR3 is built from 16 residues. V dropped 4 bases and J dropped 4; count of bases not matched to a gene: 5. Germline assignment: CDR1 SGHNT and CDR2 YYREEE (reference sequence). None of the donors, who were healthy HIV-negative adults, had recently had acute infections or vaccinations. Study-wide findings and caveats: Some clonotypes were shared by all four sorted-subset donors, while others were not shared. The non-shared ones had lower generation probabilities than the shared ones. Larger estimated richness was generally recorded for naive subsets relative to memory subsets.

The source is a man between 18 and 35 years old in good health. Some clones in this sample may be carry-over from other donors' samples. The chain carries TRBV5-4 and TRBJ2-7, with TRBD2 matching over 16 bases. Material: memory CD4+ T cells from PBMCs. Subset denoted: CD45RA-negative fraction. DNA for the CDR3: TGTGCCAGCAGCCAGGGACTAGCGGGAGGGAATTACGAGCAGTACTTC. It specifies CASSQGLAGGNYEQYF.